This T cell receptor beta chain was identified during a study of spatial heterogeneity in lung cancer. Overall study: Alpha-chain sequences were consistently detected in smaller numbers than beta-chain sequences.

TCR cDNA molecules each had a unique molecular identifier. Each CDR3 protein is one row after TCRdb ran MiXCR on the 5' RACE reads. Of about 60,000 distinct CDR3 sequences detected, 8% to 9% appear once; the ten largest clones hold approximately 16%. There are 13 residues in the CDR3. Germline V gene lookup returns CDR1 SGHVS and CDR2 FQNEAQ. Trimming cost V 4 bases and J 2 bases, with 7 bases left between them. Time point: sample taken at primary tumor resection. The study sequenced unsorted whole RNA from tumor, nontumor lung or frozen PBMC. This clonotype was seen at least ten times. Specimen: PBMCs, collected at surgery. The sequence was collected from a female donor with early-stage non-small cell lung cancer. The rearrangement links TRBV7-8 to TRBJ2-3; D unclear. The CDR3 sequence is CASSSTDTDTQYF. In DNA form, the CDR3 reads TGTGCCAGCAGCTCAACAGACACAGATACGCAGTATTTT.